This passage covers 27 T cell receptor beta chains from one sample sequenced in a study of blood T cell repertoires in COVID-19. The table came from immunoSEQ multiplex PCR; TCRdb's copy has only in-frame clones and leaves some out. The sample includes approximately 94,000 clones, over 80% of them seen just once. What was sequenced was peripheral blood. The receptors derive from a man aged 45-65 years with active or convalescent COVID-19.

This clone was seen once. The gene calls are TRBV9 and TRBJ2-3; 7 positions match TRBD2. The CDR3 is made up of 16 amino acids. The V gene end was trimmed by 0 bases and the J gene end by 0 bases; junction bases not matched to a gene: 4. CDR1 is SGDLS, CDR2 YYNGEE, per germline. The CDR3 reads CASSVGLRGSTDTQYF. The DNA of the CDR3 is TGTGCCAGCAGCGTAGGGTTGCGGGGGAGCACAGATACGCAGTATTTT.

In nucleotides, the CDR3 is TGTGCCAGCAGCCCGGGACAGGCCACCAACTATGGCTACACCTTC. It codes for CASSPGQATNYGYTF. The chain is built from TRBV5-4 and TRBJ1-2, with 8 bases lining up with TRBD1. The CDR3 runs to 15 residues. The V gene's germline CDR1 is SGHNT and CDR2 YYREEE (reference sequence). The V and J ends lost 4 bases and 2 bases, in that order; junction bases with no gene match: 7. Complete variable domain (other parts from reference TRBV5-4 and TRBJ1-2): ETGVTQSPTHLIKTRGQQVTLRCSSQSGHNTVSWYQQALGQGPQFIFQYYREEENGRGNFPPRFSGLQFPNYSSELNVNALELDDSALYLCASSPGQATNYGYTFGSGTRLTVV.

The rearrangement joins TRBV6-6 to TRBJ2-2, with TRBD1 matching 10 bases. V lost 6 bases and J lost 3; bases outside the gene matches: 4. This CDR3 comprises 15 residues. Germline CDR1 and CDR2: MNHNY and SVGAGI (reference sequence). CDR3 loop: CASRGTGDDTGELFF. In DNA, the CDR3 is TGTGCCAGCAGGGGGACAGGGGATGACACCGGGGAGCTGTTTTTT.

The V call is TRBV3-1 (or the pseudogene TRBV3-2), the J call TRBJ2-5; 12 nucleotides match TRBD2. The CDR3 has 18 residues. V was pared by 7 bases and J by 3 bases, with 15 bases of the junction left unmatched. Germline-derived CDR1 and CDR2 are LGHDT and YNNKEL (reference sequence). The CDR3 protein is CASNLLSGTSGHKETQYF. The CDR3 DNA reads TGTGCCAGCAACCTCCTTTCCGGGACTAGCGGGCACAAAGAGACCCAGTACTTC.

The rearrangement joins TRBV5-1 to TRBJ1-6, with TRBD1 identical over 8 bases. J lost 0 bases, V lost 4 bases, and 6 bases had no gene match. CDR1 is SGHRS, CDR2 YFSETQ, per germline. The CDR3 sequence is 17 residues long. CDR3 DNA sequence: TGCGCCAGCAGCCCCGGACAGGGTTCCTCCTATAATTCACCCCTCCACTTT. It translates to CASSPGQGSSYNSPLHF. The variable domain in full, with the rest retrieved from reference TRBV5-1 and TRBJ1-6, is KAGVTQTPRYLIKTRGQQVTLSCSPISGHRSVSWYQQTPGQGLQFLFEYFSETQRNKGNFPGRFSGRQFSNSRSEMNVSTLELGDSALYLCASSPGQGSSYNSPLHFGNGTRLTVT.

The V and J genes are TRBV19 and TRBJ2-5, with no clear D. Germline lookup yields CDR1 LNHDA and CDR2 SQIVND (reference sequence). CDR3 length: 15 amino acids. Deletions cut 3 bases from V and 2 bases from J, with 13 bases between. In nucleotides, the CDR3 is TGTGCCAGTAGTATTGGAGTAAGCCCGCAAGAGACCCAGTACTTC. Amino acids: CASSIGVSPQETQYF.

This clone was recorded a few times. The chain employs TRBV11-2 and TRBJ2-7, with 10 positions matching TRBD1. The CDR3 consists of 13 residues. Per germline, CDR1 SGHAT and CDR2 FQNNGV. Unmatched junction bases numbered 7, after V lost 7 bases and J lost 7 bases. CDR3 nucleotides: TGTGCCAGCAAAAGACAGGGGGCGGGGGAGCAGTACTTC. Protein product: CASKRQGAGEQYF.

The chain combines TRBV29-1 with TRBJ2-5; D possibly corresponds to TRBD1 (5 bases). Germline V lookup: CDR1 SQVTM, CDR2 ANQGSEA. V lost 3 bases to trimming and J lost 3 bases, with 8 bases between them. The CDR3 has 12 amino acids. CDR3 sequence (DNA): TGCAGCGTTGATTTAGGGGAAGAGACCCAGTACTTC. It yields the protein CSVDLGEETQYF.

The V and J genes are TRBV3-1 (or the pseudogene TRBV3-2) and TRBJ2-7; no definite D call. V dropped 2 bases and J dropped 2 bases, with 10 bases sitting between them. The CDR3 has 14 amino acids. CDR1 and CDR2 from the germline V gene are LGHDT and YNNKEL (reference sequence). CDR3 sequence reads: CASSQRPTAYEQYF. The CDR3 DNA follows: TGTGCCAGCAGCCAAAGACCAACAGCCTACGAGCAGTACTTC.

Regarding this clone: Other nucleotide sequences from this sample produce the same CDR3. The rearrangement joins TRBV3-1 (or the pseudogene TRBV3-2) to TRBJ2-2, with 12 bases fitting TRBD2. The V segment lost 4 bases and the J segment 2 bases; nucleotides outside the gene matches: 2. Germline lookup yields CDR1 LGHDT and CDR2 YNNKEL (reference sequence). The CDR3 runs to 16 residues. The CDR3 reads CASSLGLAGNTGELFF. The CDR3 coding sequence is TGTGCCAGCAGCCTCGGACTAGCGGGAAACACCGGGGAGCTGTTTTTT.

CDR3 in DNA: TGCAGCGTTGATCCTAGCGGTAGCACAGATACGCAGTATTTT. Translated, it gives CSVDPSGSTDTQYF. This rearrangement joins TRBV29-1 to TRBJ2-3; 7 nucleotides line up with TRBD2. The CDR3 spans 14 residues. V shed 3 bases, J shed 0 bases, and the junction held 3 bases outside the gene matches. The V gene's germline CDR1 is SQVTM and CDR2 ANQGSEA.

The chain combines TRBV5-5 with TRBJ2-3, with TRBD1 matching 7 bases. Looked up from germline, CDR1 is SGHKS and CDR2 is YYEKEE (reference sequence). The CDR3 runs 15 residues. V dropped 2 bases and J dropped 4; count of bases not matched to a gene: 7. CDR3 region: CASSFSTGLSDTQYF. The DNA for the CDR3 is TGTGCCAGCAGCTTTTCGACAGGGCTATCAGATACGCAGTATTTT.

J is TRBJ2-3 and V is TRBV24-1; D might be TRBD2 (6 bases). Trimming removed 1 base from V and 8 bases from J, with 18 bases in between. The CDR3 runs to 16 residues. The germline CDR1 and CDR2 sequences are KGHDR and SFDVKD. CDR3 protein: CATSDFTSKGSVTQYF. The CDR3 nucleotides are TGTGCCACCAGTGATTTTACTAGCAAAGGATCAGTTACGCAGTATTTT.

This chain joins TRBV12-3 or TRBV12-4 and TRBJ1-2; D is ambiguous. V was pared by 1 base and J by 3 bases, with 6 bases between. The CDR3 spans 13 residues. The DNA for the CDR3 is TGTGCCAGCAGTTTAGGGGCAGACTATGGCTACACCTTC. This sequence encodes CASSLGADYGYTF.

A few counts support this clone. The chain recombines TRBV6-1 with TRBJ1-2; D call uncertain. CDR1 is MNHNS, CDR2 SASEGT, per germline. V was shortened by 0 bases and J by 4 bases, with 12 bases between the two germline ends. CDR3 length: 15 residues. CDR3 region: CASSEASEGGYGYTF. The DNA of the CDR3 is TGTGCCAGCAGTGAAGCGTCAGAGGGTGGCTATGGCTACACCTTC.

The chain links TRBV2 to TRBJ1-2; weak D call: TRBD1 (5 bases). There are 15 residues in the CDR3. Trimming shortened V by 2 bases and J by 4 bases, and 14 bases separated the two germline ends. Germline V CDR1 and CDR2: SNHLY, FYNNEI. This CDR3 reads CASSESTGGIYGYTF. Written as DNA, the CDR3 is TGTGCCAGCAGTGAATCTACAGGTGGAATCTATGGCTACACCTTC. Full variable domain (missing parts from reference TRBV2 and TRBJ1-2): EPEVTQTPSHQVTQMGQEVILRCVPISNHLYFYWYRQILGQKVEFLVSFYNNEISEKSEIFDDQFSVERPDGSNFTLKIRSTKLEDSAMYFCASSESTGGIYGYTFGSGTRLTVV.

This clone has only one observation. The genes are TRBV29-1 and TRBJ2-3; D perhaps matches TRBD2 (5 bases). The germline gives CDR1 SQVTM, CDR2 ANQGSEA. The V end lost 5 bases, the J end lost 6 bases, and 12 bases lay between the germline ends. This CDR3 comprises 12 residues. Here the CDR3 DNA reads TGCAGCGTTTCCCCGGAGGCGGATACGCAGTATTTT. Translation: CSVSPEADTQYF.

The V call is TRBV7-9, the J call TRBJ2-1, with 7 bases identical to TRBD2. This CDR3 comprises 18 residues. Per the germline V gene, CDR1 is SEHNR and CDR2 is FQNEAQ (reference sequence). V gave up 7 bases and J gave up 0 bases; unmatched junction bases: 15. CDR3: CASNMAGSGKSSYNEQFF. The CDR3 coding sequence is TGTGCCAGCAACATGGCAGGGAGCGGGAAGAGCTCCTACAATGAGCAGTTCTTC.

The V gene is TRBV12-3 or TRBV12-4, the J gene TRBJ2-5; D is uncertain. The germline V and J ends were trimmed by 3 bases and 3 bases, with 8 bases remaining between them. CDR3 length: 13 residues. CDR3 sequence reads: CASSLRGEETQYF. CDR3 bases: TGTGCCAGCAGTTTGCGCGGCGAAGAGACCCAGTACTTC.

This clone showed up just once. The chain is built from TRBV24-1 and TRBJ1-1; TRBD1 agrees at 7 bases. There are 13 residues in the CDR3. The germline gives CDR1 KGHDR, CDR2 SFDVKD. With V trimmed by 7 bases and J by 5 bases, 6 bases remained unmatched. CDR3 bases: TGTGCCACCAGCAGACAGGGTGGAACTGAAGCTTTCTTT. As protein: CATSRQGGTEAFF.

CDR3 in DNA: TGTGCCAGCAGCAGGACAGGGAACTATGGCTACACCTTC. It yields the protein CASSRTGNYGYTF. This chain uses TRBV7-9 with TRBJ1-2, with 8 bases identical to TRBD1. The V gene's germline CDR1 is SEHNR and CDR2 FQNEAQ (reference sequence). V lost 5 bases to trimming and J lost 2 bases; unmatched junction nucleotides: 1. CDR3 length equals 13 residues. Full variable domain (rest looked up from reference TRBV7-9 and TRBJ1-2): DTGVSQNPRHKITKRGQNVTFRCDPISEHNRLYWYRQTLGQGPEFLTYFQNEAQLEKSRLLSDRFSAERPKGSFSTLEIQRTEQGDSAMYLCASSRTGNYGYTFGSGTRLTVV.

The chain employs TRBV5-1 and TRBJ2-3, with D unclear. CDR1 is SGHRS and CDR2 is YFSETQ in the germline V gene. CDR3 length: 12 residues. With 3 bases removed from V and 4 bases from J, the gap between germline ends came to 6 bases. As DNA, the CDR3 is TGCGCCAGCAGCTACACCGCAGATACGCAGTATTTT. Translated, it gives CASSYTADTQYF.

The V call is TRBV29-1, the J call TRBJ2-1; TRBD1 might be the D (5 bases). CDR3 length: 9 amino acids. The germline CDR1 and CDR2 sequences are SQVTM and ANQGSEA. The V end lost 6 bases, the J end lost 13 bases, and 10 bases lay between the germline ends. The chain's CDR3 is CSVGQHQFF. The DNA of the CDR3 is TGCAGCGTAGGACAACACCAGTTCTTC.

The V gene is TRBV28, the J gene TRBJ2-1; tentative D call: TRBD1 (6 bases). CDR3 size: 13 residues. V shed 8 bases and J shed 1 base, with 9 bases lying between them. Per germline, CDR1 MDHEN and CDR2 SYDVKM. The CDR3 is CASYQGSYNEQFF. The CDR3 DNA is TGTGCCAGCTATCAGGGGTCCTACAATGAGCAGTTCTTC.

The chain combines TRBV30 with TRBJ2-6; TRBD1 matches 8 bases. Germline values: CDR1 GTSNPN, CDR2 SVGIG (reference sequence). Trimming cost V 3 bases and J 1 base; bases outside gene matches: 8. The CDR3 contains 17 residues. The CDR3: CAWRRGRGQSGANVLTF. The DNA of the CDR3 is TGTGCCTGGAGGCGGGGCAGGGGGCAATCTGGGGCCAACGTCCTGACTTTC.

The count of this clone is one. The chain recombines TRBV23-1 with TRBJ2-7; 7 bases match TRBD1. TRBV23-1 is labeled an ORF, and its function is uncertain. After removal of 10 bases from V and 4 bases from J, the junction contained 28 bases not matched to a gene. This CDR3 region has 19 residues. CDR3 DNA: TGCGCCACCGTAAGTGAGGTAAATCGGCCAGTGACAGGGAAATACGAGCAGTACTTC. This gives the protein CATVSEVNRPVTGKYEQYF.

The chain employs TRBV11-3 and TRBJ1-2; D call uncertain. The CDR3 has 20 residues. The germline CDR1 and CDR2 sequences are SGHNT and YENEEA. V shed 0 bases and J shed 4 bases, with 27 bases lying between them. Here the CDR3 reads CASSLDSITIIATTSYGYTF. The CDR3 coding sequence is TGTGCCAGCAGCTTAGACAGCATCACGATTATAGCCACAACGAGCTATGGCTACACCTTC.